Given below is one T cell receptor beta chain in context. The PCR was carried out with 60 Vbeta primers and 13 Jbeta primers. Here immunoSEQ multiplex PCR was the method, and the copy in TCRdb shows in-frame clones only, minus some. The sample contains about 67,000 clones, 68% of which appear only once. The data are from a study of cytomegalovirus exposure and HLA in healthy donors. The CDR3 length is 12 residues. Between the trimmed V and J ends, which lost 3 bases and 5 bases, there was a span of 7 bases. The germline CDR1 and CDR2 sequences are KGHSH and LQKENI. This receptor was identified in a woman between 25 and 40 years old in good health and CMV-seronegative. The specimen sequenced was PBMCs. V usage is TRBV18 and J usage is TRBJ1-1, with D uncertain. As DNA, the CDR3 is TGTGCCAGCTCACCCGGGATGACTGAAGCTTTCTTT. It yields the protein CASSPGMTEAFF.